The rows below give T cell receptor beta chains drawn from one sample of a study of PD-L1 blockade in urothelial cancer. Assay used: immunoSEQ multiplex PCR; TCRdb lists only in-frame clones, some missing. The sample contains some 46,000 clones, approximately 80% of which appear only once. The specimen was PBMCs, collected around atezolizumab (anti-PD-L1) treatment. These receptors originate from a man in his sixties with urothelial cancer. Both conserved end residues are part of each CDR3. Fields, in order: V gene, clone size, D gene, CDR3 length, J gene, CDR3 DNA, CDR3 protein. A D gene is named only where the DNA matches it firmly. A clone size is listed for some rows: how often the clone was seen (once, few, many), or a class if it is expanded.

v_call: TRBV18
clone_size: NA
d_call: NA
cdr3_length: 13
j_call: TRBJ1-1
cdr3_nt: TGTGCCAGCTCCCGCGGGGGGGACGGTGAAGCTTTCTTT
cdr3_aa: CASSRGGDGEAFF

v_call: TRBV6-6
clone_size: few
d_call: NA
cdr3_length: 14
j_call: TRBJ1-5
cdr3_nt: TGTGCCACAGGGTTTCCCAGTGGTGATCAGCCCCAGCATTTT
cdr3_aa: CATGFPSGDQPQHF

v_call: TRBV5-8
clone_size: NA
d_call: NA
cdr3_length: 17
j_call: TRBJ1-3
cdr3_nt: TGTGCCAGCAGCTTGCCTACCTACTCCCTCTCTGGAAACACCATATATTTT
cdr3_aa: CASSLPTYSLSGNTIYF

v_call: TRBV5-8
clone_size: NA
d_call: NA
cdr3_length: 15
j_call: TRBJ2-5
cdr3_nt: TGTGCCAGCACCATCCGCGGACAGCCCCAAGAGACCCAGTACTTC
cdr3_aa: CASTIRGQPQETQYF

v_call: TRBV6-1
clone_size: few
d_call: NA
cdr3_length: 13
j_call: TRBJ1-1
cdr3_nt: TGTGCCAGCAGTGCAGAGACAACCACTGAAGCTTTCTTT
cdr3_aa: CASSAETTTEAFF

v_call: TRBV19
clone_size: NA
d_call: TRBD1
cdr3_length: 15
j_call: TRBJ1-5
cdr3_nt: TGTGCCAGTATTGAGTCAGGGGGTCGCAATCAGCCCCAGCATTTT
cdr3_aa: CASIESGGRNQPQHF

v_call: TRBV6-4
clone_size: NA
d_call: NA
cdr3_length: 13
j_call: TRBJ1-1
cdr3_nt: TGTGCCAGCAGTGTGGAGGGAGGGACTGAAGCTTTCTTT
cdr3_aa: CASSVEGGTEAFF

v_call: TRBV18
clone_size: NA
d_call: NA
cdr3_length: 17
j_call: TRBJ2-1
cdr3_nt: TGTGCCAGCTCACCACCGGGTGGGTGGAGCTCCTACAATGAGCAGTTCTTC
cdr3_aa: CASSPPGGWSSYNEQFF

v_call: TRBV6-5
clone_size: NA
d_call: TRBD1
cdr3_length: 15
j_call: TRBJ1-3
cdr3_nt: TGTGCCAGCAGGAAACAGGGGGCGAAAGGAAACACCATATATTTT
cdr3_aa: CASRKQGAKGNTIYF

v_call: TRBV11-2
clone_size: NA
d_call: TRBD2
cdr3_length: 17
j_call: TRBJ2-7
cdr3_nt: TGTGCCAGCAGCTTCTGGACTAGCGGGAGGTCTTTGGGGGAGCAGTACTTC
cdr3_aa: CASSFWTSGRSLGEQYF

v_call: TRBV5-1
clone_size: NA
d_call: NA
cdr3_length: 13
j_call: TRBJ2-1
cdr3_nt: TGCGCCAGCAGCTTCCCAGGGTCGAATGAGCAGTTCTTC
cdr3_aa: CASSFPGSNEQFF

v_call: TRBV19
clone_size: once
d_call: NA
cdr3_length: 15
j_call: TRBJ2-6
cdr3_nt: TGTGCCAGTAGTACTGTTGTCTCTGGGGCCAACGTCCTGACTTTC
cdr3_aa: CASSTVVSGANVLTF

v_call: TRBV2
clone_size: NA
d_call: TRBD2
cdr3_length: 17
j_call: TRBJ2-7
cdr3_nt: TGTGCCAGCAGTGAGACTAGCGGGGGGCCCCTTTTGTACGAGCAGTACTTC
cdr3_aa: CASSETSGGPLLYEQYF